This TCR beta chain stems from a study of cytomegalovirus exposure and HLA in healthy donors. General study points: Under in vitro conditions, a few CMV-associated chains were confirmed as specific for CMV antigens.

In regard to this clone: As yet, its antigen is unknown.

The PCR contained 60 Vbeta and 13 Jbeta primers. This table comes from immunoSEQ multiplex PCR, and its TCRdb copy is limited to in-frame clones, with some not included. Seen here are around 130,000 clones, around 70% observed once, and the top ten hold approximately 6.3%. This sequence originates from a man aged 40-49 years in good health and CMV-seropositive. The sample comprised PBMCs.

CDR3 in amino acids: CASSMAGGTGQPQHF. The CDR3 DNA reads TGTGCCAGTAGTATGGCAGGGGGAACGGGACAGCCCCAGCATTTT. This chain uses TRBV19 with TRBJ1-5, with 7 positions matching TRBD1. With V trimmed by 3 bases and J by 7 bases, 9 bases remained unmatched. The length of the CDR3 is 15 residues. Germline lookup yields CDR1 LNHDA and CDR2 SQIVND (reference sequence).